This T cell receptor beta chain is from a study of blood T cell repertoires in COVID-19. On the study more broadly: There were acute and convalescent COVID-19 samples, and they came from the United States, Italy and Spain.

Authors' processing steps: It was from reference gene primer amplification that nucleated cell counts were estimated. The protocol was immunoSEQ multiplex PCR, while the TCRdb copy is restricted to in-frame clones and leaves out a portion. Clone size and V and J calls were adopted from that table, with D and trimming inferred from the DNA. The repertoire holds 150,000 or so clones, with roughly nine tenths as singletons. With 4 bases removed from V and 8 bases from J, the gap between germline ends came to 14 bases. This CDR3 region has 12 residues. The germline V gene encodes CDR1 SQVTM and CDR2 ANQGSEA.

The sequenced sample consisted of peripheral blood. This TCR derives from a man in his forties or fifties with acute or convalescent COVID-19. The chain carries TRBV29-1 and TRBJ1-2; D uncertain. The CDR3 nucleotides are TGCAGCGTTGTGGGCCGAACGAACGGCTACACCTTC. Translating gives CSVVGRTNGYTF.